This T cell receptor beta chain derives from a study of blood T cell repertoires in COVID-19. About the research overall: The origin of the acute and convalescent COVID-19 samples was the United States, Italy and Spain. T cells, B-cell-depleted T cells, or PBMCs provided the cDNA or gDNA that served as material.

Trimming left V 0 bases short and J 6 bases short, with 15 bases between. CDR3 length: 16 residues. Germline-derived CDR1 and CDR2 are SGDLS and YYNGEE. As handled by the study authors: Amplifying reference gene primers gave estimates of nucleated cell counts. Measured with immunoSEQ multiplex PCR; TCRdb has only the in-frame clones, and not every one. The V and J calls and the clone size are those of that table, but D and trimming were determined from the DNA. Of about 140,000 clones listed, 87% were seen once; the top ten hold 0.95%. Material for sequencing was peripheral blood. The clonotype comes from a woman in her 50s with acute or convalescent COVID-19. The chain employs TRBV9 and TRBJ2-2; perhaps TRBD1 as D (7 bases). CDR3 residues: CASSVEQGGWSGELFF. The CDR3 nucleotides read TGTGCCAGCAGCGTAGAGCAGGGGGGATGGTCCGGGGAGCTGTTTTTT.